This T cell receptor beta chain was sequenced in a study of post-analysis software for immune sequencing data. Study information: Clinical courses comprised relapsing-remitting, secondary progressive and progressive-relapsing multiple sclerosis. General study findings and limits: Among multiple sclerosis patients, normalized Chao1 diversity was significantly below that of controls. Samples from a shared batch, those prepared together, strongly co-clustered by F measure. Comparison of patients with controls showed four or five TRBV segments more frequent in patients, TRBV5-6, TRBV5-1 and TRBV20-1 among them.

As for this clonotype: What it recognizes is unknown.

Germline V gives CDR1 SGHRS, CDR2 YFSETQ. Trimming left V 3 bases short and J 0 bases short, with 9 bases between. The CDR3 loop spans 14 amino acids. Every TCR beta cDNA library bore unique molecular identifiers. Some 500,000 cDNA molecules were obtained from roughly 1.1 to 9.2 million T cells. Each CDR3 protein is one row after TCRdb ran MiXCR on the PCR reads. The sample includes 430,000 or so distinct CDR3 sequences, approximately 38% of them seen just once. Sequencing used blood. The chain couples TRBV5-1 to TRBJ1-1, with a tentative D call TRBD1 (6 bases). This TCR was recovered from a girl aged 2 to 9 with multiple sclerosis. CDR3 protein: CASSSRGMNTEAFF. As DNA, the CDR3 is TGCGCCAGCAGCTCCAGGGGAATGAACACTGAAGCTTTCTTT.